This T cell receptor beta chain was sequenced for a study of cytomegalovirus exposure and HLA in healthy donors. Points from the study as a whole: A likely sequencing artifact accounted for one observed cluster of highly shared sequence variants. Other equally common chains were less clonally expanded than HLA-associated TCR beta chains, a later analysis showed. Of the V segments, some could not be distinguished, including TRBV6-2 and TRBV6-3, and were excluded. A later analysis found most CMV-associated TCR beta chains apparently HLA-restricted.

The study ran its PCR with 60 Vbeta and 13 Jbeta primers. Libraries were prepared by immunoSEQ multiplex PCR; TCRdb keeps only in-frame clonotypes and omits some of them. The sample carries approximately 110,000 clones, about 74% recorded once. With respect to this clone: Its antigen remains unidentified.

The length of the CDR3 is 13 residues. Germline V gene sequence: CDR1 MNHNS, CDR2 SASEGT. V dropped 4 bases and J dropped 1 base, with 7 bases sitting between them. This sequence joins TRBV6-1 and TRBJ1-1, with no clear D. Sample: PBMCs. This TCR derives from a female donor in good health and CMV-seropositive. CDR3 loop: CASSGHANTEAFF. Written as DNA, the CDR3 is TGTGCCAGCAGTGGGCACGCGAACACTGAAGCTTTCTTT.